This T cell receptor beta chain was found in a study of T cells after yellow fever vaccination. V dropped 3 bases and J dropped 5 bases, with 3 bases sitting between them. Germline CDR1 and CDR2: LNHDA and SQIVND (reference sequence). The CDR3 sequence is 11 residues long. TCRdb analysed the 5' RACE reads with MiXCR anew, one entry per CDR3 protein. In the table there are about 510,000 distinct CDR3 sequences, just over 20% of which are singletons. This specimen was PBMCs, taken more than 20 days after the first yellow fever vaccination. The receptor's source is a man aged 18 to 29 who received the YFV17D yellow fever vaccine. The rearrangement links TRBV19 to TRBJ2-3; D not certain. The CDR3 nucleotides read TGTGCCAGTAGTATGGGAGATACGCAGTATTTT. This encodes CASSMGDTQYF.